This entry lists 20 T cell receptor beta chains sequenced from one sample in a study of identical twins. TCRdb re-derived calls from the 5' RACE reads in MiXCR, one entry per CDR3 protein. The sample shows approximately 220,000 distinct CDR3 sequences, less than 10% of them seen only once. Sequencing input: memory (CD45RO+) T cells sorted from blood. Source of these receptors: a woman between 18 and 29 years old in good health.

This clonotype came up a few times. This chain uses TRBV3-1 with TRBJ2-1; TRBD1 might be the D (5 bases). Germline CDR1 and CDR2: LGHDT and YNNKEL (reference sequence). This CDR3 region has 14 residues. Trimming pared 1 base from V and 6 bases from J, leaving 10 bases between. CDR3 protein: CASSQGWQGNEQFF. CDR3 in DNA: TGTGCCAGCAGCCAAGGTTGGCAGGGCAATGAGCAGTTCTTC.

A few counts support this clonotype. The gene calls are TRBV29-1 and TRBJ1-2; D is unclear. CDR1 SQVTM and CDR2 ANQGSEA come from the germline V gene. This CDR3 is built from 14 residues. V was pared by 5 bases and J by 4 bases, with 17 bases between. Written as DNA, the CDR3 is TGCAGCGTTCCAACGAACGCAGGCGGCTATGGCTACACCTTC. Its protein product is CSVPTNAGGYGYTF.

In its sample, this clonotype was seen a few times. This chain links TRBV3-1 with TRBJ2-2; 9 nucleotides match TRBD1. The germline CDR1 and CDR2 sequences are LGHDT and YNNKEL (reference sequence). The CDR3 is 15 residues long. V was clipped by 5 bases and J by 3 bases; unmatched bases: 4. The CDR3 DNA sequence: TGTGCCAGCAGCTGGGGACAGGGAGACACCGGGGAGCTGTTTTTT. Protein sequence: CASSWGQGDTGELFF.

The table lists this clonotype with a few counts. This rearrangement joins TRBV7-9 to TRBJ2-2; D might be TRBD2 (5 bases). V lost 6 bases, J lost 6 bases, and 14 bases lay in between. Germline CDR1 reads SEHNR; CDR2 reads FQNEAQ (reference sequence). The CDR3 consists of 14 residues. Here the CDR3 reads CASSHLKGAGELFF. The DNA for the CDR3 is TGTGCCAGCAGTCACCTTAAGGGAGCCGGGGAGCTGTTTTTT.

The chain is built from TRBV4-3 and TRBJ1-3; D not resolved. Germline V gives CDR1 LGHNA, CDR2 YSLEER. CDR3 length equals 15 residues. The V end lost 5 bases, the J end lost 2 bases, and 13 bases lay between the germline ends. The CDR3 here is CASSTGPLTGNTIYF. The CDR3 bases are TGCGCCAGCAGCACCGGACCCCTTACTGGAAACACCATATATTTT.

The sample holds many counts of this clonotype. In DNA form, the CDR3 reads TGTGCCAGCAGTTTATCCGGGGGCTTTGGCACAGATACGCAGTATTTT. Protein sequence: CASSLSGGFGTDTQYF. The chain joins TRBV12-3 or TRBV12-4 to TRBJ2-3; D could derive from TRBD1 or TRBD2 (6 bases each). V was trimmed by 2 bases and J by 1 base, leaving 13 bases between them. The CDR3 extends over 16 amino acids.

This clonotype was seen a handful of times. This sequence joins TRBV10-3 and TRBJ2-4; D is uncertain. V lost 3 bases and J lost 1, with 16 bases in between. The length of the CDR3 is 17 residues. Looked up from germline, CDR1 is ENHRY and CDR2 is SYGVKD. CDR3 bases: TGTGCCATCAGTGATCGGGCCCACGGGCCCGCCAAAAACATTCAGTACTTC. Amino acid sequence: CAISDRAHGPAKNIQYF.

In this sample, this clonotype turned up a few times. The chain recombines TRBV7-2 with TRBJ2-7, with a tentative D call TRBD1 (6 bases). The CDR3 length is 16 residues. Germline V gene lookup returns CDR1 SGHTA and CDR2 FQGNSA. V gave up 1 base and J gave up 2 bases, with 15 bases separating them. The CDR3 nucleotides are TGTGCCAGCAGCTTAGGTGGGACACCTAAAACCTACGAGCAGTACTTC. Amino acids: CASSLGGTPKTYEQYF.

In this sample, this clonotype turned up many times. The chain is built from TRBV5-1 and TRBJ2-2; no clear D gene. The CDR3 runs to 13 residues. Looked up from germline, CDR1 is SGHRS and CDR2 is YFSETQ. Trimming took 0 bases from V and 3 from J, leaving 3 bases between them. The CDR3 sequence: CASSLVDTGELFF. The CDR3 DNA is TGCGCCAGCAGCTTGGTGGACACCGGGGAGCTGTTTTTT. Combining the CDR3 with reference TRBV5-1 and TRBJ2-2 gives the whole variable domain KAGVTQTPRYLIKTRGQQVTLSCSPISGHRSVSWYQQTPGQGLQFLFEYFSETQRNKGNFPGRFSGRQFSNSRSEMNVSTLELGDSALYLCASSLVDTGELFFGEGSRLTVL.

This clonotype has a handful of counts. The DNA of the CDR3 is TGTGCCAGCAGTTTCCTTTCTATCGAGCAGTACTTC. Its translation: CASSFLSIEQYF. The V call is TRBV12-3 or TRBV12-4, the J call TRBJ2-7; no clear D gene. V was trimmed by 3 bases and J by 6 bases, leaving 9 bases between them. The CDR3 contains 12 residues.

This chain joins TRBV7-2 and TRBJ2-1, with D possibly TRBD2 on 7 matching bases. CDR3 size: 17 residues. Per germline, CDR1 SGHTA and CDR2 FQGNSA. The ends were cut back, 1 base at V and 0 bases at J, with 13 bases in the middle. CDR3 in amino acids: CASSLVGGTSSYNEQFF. The DNA for the CDR3 is TGTGCCAGCAGCTTAGTGGGGGGGACAAGCTCCTACAATGAGCAGTTCTTC.

This clonotype was counted only a few times. The chain has TRBV6-6 and TRBJ1-1, with D unresolved. Trimming took off 5 bases at V and 4 bases at J, with 11 bases between the two ends. CDR1 and CDR2 from the germline V gene are MNHNY and SVGAGI (reference sequence). The CDR3 consists of 13 residues. CDR3 DNA sequence: TGTGCCAGCAGTGGGTCCATAGGCACTGAAGCTTTCTTT. This sequence encodes CASSGSIGTEAFF.

The CDR3 DNA follows: TGTGCCAGCCTGGAGACAGGGTGGGGCATTCAGTACTTC. It encodes CASLETGWGIQYF. J is TRBJ2-4 and V is TRBV7-9, with 7 bases aligning to TRBD1. From germline, CDR1 is SEHNR and CDR2 FQNEAQ (reference sequence). Trimming at V came to 8 bases and at J to 9 bases, leaving 10 bases not matched to a gene. The CDR3 contains 13 residues.

This chain uses TRBV7-9 with TRBJ2-2; 12 bases fit TRBD2. Germline trimming cut 5 bases from V and 9 bases from J; bases unmatched to any gene: 10. CDR1 and CDR2 from the germline V gene are SEHNR and FQNEAQ (reference sequence). The length of the CDR3 is 16 residues. CDR3 sequence (DNA): TGTGCCAGCAGCGACACTAGCGGGGGGACCCGTCGGGAGCTGTTTTTT. Encoded protein: CASSDTSGGTRRELFF.

The rearrangement joins TRBV2 to TRBJ1-5; 8 nucleotides agree with TRBD1. CDR1 SNHLY and CDR2 FYNNEI come from the germline V gene. This CDR3 spans 19 amino acids. CDR3 loop: CTISLNRGSLPNSNQPQHF. The CDR3 region has the DNA TGTACCATCAGTTTGAACAGGGGGTCTCTCCCGAATAGCAATCAGCCCCAGCATTTT.

This clonotype was seen once. The CDR3 DNA follows: TGCAGTGCTAGATGGCTTCAGGGTTATTCACCCCTCCACTTT. It translates to CSARWLQGYSPLHF. The chain uses TRBV20-1 and TRBJ1-6, with TRBD1 as a possible D gene (5 bases). V lost 2 bases and J 8 bases, leaving 13 bases between the germline ends. CDR1 and CDR2 (germline): DFQATT, SNEGSKA (reference sequence). This CDR3 has 14 amino acids.

This clonotype occurred many times. J is TRBJ2-3 and V is TRBV20-1, with TRBD2 matching 7 bases. This CDR3 has 17 amino acids. CDR1 and CDR2 from the germline V gene are DFQATT and SNEGSKA (reference sequence). Unmatched junction bases numbered 12, after V lost 1 base and J lost 2 bases. In nucleotides, the CDR3 is TGCAGTGCTAGAGCAGCGGGACGTTTCGGGTCCACAGATACGCAGTATTTT. The encoded protein is CSARAAGRFGSTDTQYF.

The chain recombines TRBV10-3 with TRBJ1-1; no clear D gene. Germline CDR1 reads ENHRY; CDR2 reads SYGVKD. V shed 3 bases and J shed 4 bases, with 6 bases lying between them. CDR3 length equals 12 residues. The CDR3: CAISEMGTEAFF. CDR3 DNA sequence: TGTGCCATCAGTGAAATGGGCACTGAAGCTTTCTTT.

This clonotype has ten or more counts. V is TRBV5-1 and J is TRBJ1-1; D not resolved. This CDR3 spans 14 amino acids. Germline assignment: CDR1 SGHRS and CDR2 YFSETQ. Deletions cut 4 bases from V and 8 bases from J, with 18 bases between. The CDR3 DNA sequence: TGCGCCAGCAGCGTTGACGGGATTCGGAGAGAAGCTTTCTTT. Encoded protein: CASSVDGIRREAFF.

This clonotype was counted at least ten times. The chain links TRBV5-1 to TRBJ2-3, with D possibly being TRBD1 (6 bases). From germline, CDR1 is SGHRS and CDR2 YFSETQ. Trimming cost V 0 bases and J 1 base, with 9 bases left between them. The CDR3 is 15 residues long. CDR3 amino acids: CASSLAAGGTDTQYF. The CDR3, as DNA: TGCGCCAGCAGCTTGGCTGCAGGGGGCACAGATACGCAGTATTTT.